The 9 T cell receptor beta chains below come from one sample, sequenced in a study of control samples from healthy donors and cancer patients. Sequencing was performed with immunoSEQ multiplex PCR; in TCRdb, only in-frame clones are kept and a portion is missing. The sample gives over 110,000 clones, just under 95% of which show up once; roughly 12% is in the top ten. Sequenced sample: blood. The source of these receptors is a man aged 30-40 years in good health.

In its sample, this clone was seen once. The rearrangement links TRBV10-3 to TRBJ2-7; no reliable D call. Trimming removed 0 bases at V and 4 bases at J, with 13 bases between. This CDR3 is 15 amino acids long. CDR1 and CDR2 from the germline V gene are ENHRY and SYGVKD. The chain's CDR3 is CAISESLQTQYEQYF. The CDR3 coding sequence is TGTGCCATCAGTGAGTCGTTACAGACCCAATACGAGCAGTACTTC.

This clone was recorded only once. The chain combines TRBV30 with TRBJ1-2; perhaps TRBD1 as D (6 bases). The CDR3 has 15 residues. Trimming removed 4 bases at V and 5 bases at J, with 20 bases between. Germline CDR1 reads GTSNPN; CDR2 reads SVGIG (reference sequence). CDR3: CAWTPPQGNRYGYTF. CDR3 coding DNA: TGTGCCTGGACCCCACCCCAGGGGAATCGGTATGGCTACACCTTC.

The chain employs TRBV4-2 and TRBJ1-1; D uncertain. CDR1 is LGHNA and CDR2 is YNFKEQ in the germline V gene. V was pared by 3 bases and J by 3 bases, with 14 bases between. This CDR3 region has 15 residues. The CDR3 DNA reads as TGTGCCAGCAGCCAGGACTATTCTGAGCACACTGAAGCTTTCTTT. Residues: CASSQDYSEHTEAFF.

The rearrangement uses TRBV9 and TRBJ2-5; D gene ambiguous. In germline, CDR1 is SGDLS, CDR2 YYNGEE. The length of the CDR3 is 14 residues. Trimming shortened V by 3 bases and J by 0 bases, and 9 bases separated the two germline ends. DNA for the CDR3: TGTGCCAGCAGCGCCACAGCGTACCAAGAGACCCAGTACTTC. Translating gives CASSATAYQETQYF.

The chain is built from TRBV5-1 and TRBJ2-3, with 9 bases identical to TRBD2. V shed 0 bases, J shed 3 bases, and the junction held 5 bases outside the gene matches. The CDR3 extends over 16 amino acids. Germline CDR1 SGHRS, CDR2 YFSETQ. Here the CDR3 DNA reads TGCGCCAGCAGCTTGGAATTAGCGGGAGTTACAGATACGCAGTATTTT. It specifies CASSLELAGVTDTQYF.

This clone is a singleton in its sample. The chain carries TRBV27 and TRBJ2-7; D is unclear. The CDR3 loop spans 12 amino acids. Trimming removed 5 bases at V and 7 bases at J, with 12 bases between. Germline values: CDR1 MNHEY, CDR2 SMNVEV (reference sequence). CDR3 sequence: CASSPGGLEQYF. The CDR3 DNA reads TGTGCCAGCAGTCCCGGCGGTTTGGAGCAGTACTTC.

The gene calls are TRBV6-2 or TRBV6-3 and TRBJ2-1; D not resolved. Germline V gene lookup returns CDR1 MNHEY and CDR2 SVGEGT. With 2 bases removed from V and 10 bases from J, the gap between germline ends came to 9 bases. This CDR3 has 12 residues. The CDR3 coding sequence is TGTGCCAGCAGTTACGGAGCTCGGGAGCAGTTCTTC. Translated, it gives CASSYGAREQFF.

This sequence joins TRBV7-2 and TRBJ2-3; TRBD1 matches at 9 bases. The CDR3 has 14 residues. Per germline, CDR1 SGHTA and CDR2 FQGNSA. Trimming cost V 4 bases and J 6 bases; bases outside gene matches: 5. CDR3 amino acids: CASSSTGGGDTQYF. CDR3 in DNA: TGTGCCAGCAGCTCGACAGGGGGAGGGGATACGCAGTATTTT.

A single count supports this clone. CDR3 amino acids: CAWSVVGGPYNEQFF. The CDR3 DNA is TGTGCCTGGAGTGTAGTGGGAGGCCCCTACAATGAGCAGTTCTTC. This chain links TRBV30 with TRBJ2-1, with a tentative D call TRBD2 (6 bases). The CDR3 loop spans 15 amino acids. The V end lost 0 bases, the J end lost 2 bases, and 11 bases lay between the germline ends. The germline gives CDR1 GTSNPN, CDR2 SVGIG (reference sequence).